The 5 T cell receptor beta chains given below trace back to one sample, sequenced in a study of shared clonotypes between healthy human individuals. Assay: immunoSEQ multiplex PCR; the TCRdb copy retains only in-frame clones and omits some. The sample carries 450,000 to 550,000 clones, approximately 85% recorded once. The sequenced sample consisted of PBMCs. The receptors were gathered from a woman aged 40 to 49 in good health. Some clones in this sample may be carry-over from other donors' samples.

This rearrangement joins TRBV30 to TRBJ1-4; the D is unclear. CDR3 length equals 11 residues. Germline assignment: CDR1 GTSNPN and CDR2 SVGIG (reference sequence). V was shortened by 5 bases and J by 7 bases, with 8 bases between the two germline ends. The CDR3 region is CAWGPTEKLFF. The DNA for the CDR3 is TGTGCCTGGGGACCTACTGAAAAACTGTTTTTT.

DNA for the CDR3: TGTGCCAGCAGCTTATTGGTGGGGGCTGAAGCTTTCTTT. It yields the protein CASSLLVGAEAFF. The chain uses TRBV7-8 and TRBJ1-1; perhaps TRBD1 as D (5 bases). This CDR3 region has 13 residues. Per germline, CDR1 SGHVS and CDR2 FQNEAQ. V gave up 2 bases and J gave up 6 bases, with 10 bases separating them. The full variable domain, rest sourced from reference TRBV7-8 and TRBJ1-1, is GAGVSQSPRYKVAKRGQDVALRCDPISGHVSLFWYQQALGQGPEFLTYFQNEAQLDKSGLPSDRFFAERPEGSVSTLKIQRTQQEDSAVYLCASSLLVGAEAFFGQGTRLTVV.

The chain employs TRBV10-1 and TRBJ2-1; no firm D call. This CDR3 has 12 residues. Germline assignment: CDR1 WNHNN and CDR2 SYGVQD (reference sequence). Trimming took 4 bases from V and 6 from J, leaving 7 bases between them. The CDR3 region is CASSGDPNEQFF. The CDR3 DNA is TGCGCCAGCAGTGGTGACCCCAATGAGCAGTTCTTC.

V usage is TRBV5-4 and J usage is TRBJ2-2; 14 bases are a match to TRBD2. The CDR3 contains 18 residues. Per the germline V gene, CDR1 is SGHNT and CDR2 is YYREEE (reference sequence). V gave up 4 bases and J gave up 0 bases; unmatched junction bases: 5. The CDR3 loop reads CASSKGLAGDTNTGELFF. The DNA of the CDR3 is TGTGCCAGCAGCAAGGGACTAGCGGGAGACACGAACACCGGGGAGCTGTTTTTT.

The genes are TRBV29-1 and TRBJ2-5; 7 nucleotides align to TRBD2. The CDR3 runs 11 residues. Germline V gene lookup returns CDR1 SQVTM and CDR2 ANQGSEA. The V segment lost 6 bases and the J segment 7 bases; nucleotides outside the gene matches: 5. The CDR3 sequence: CSVSTSATQYF. The CDR3, as DNA: TGCAGCGTCTCTACTAGCGCGACCCAGTACTTC. Combining the CDR3 with reference TRBV29-1 and TRBJ2-5 gives the whole variable domain SAVISQKPSRDICQRGTSLTIQCQVDSQVTMMFWYRQQPGQSLTLIATANQGSEATYESGFVIDKFPISRPNLTFSTLTVSNMSPEDSSIYLCSVSTSATQYFGPGTRLLVL.